Listed here are 6 T cell receptor beta chains from one sample, sequenced in a study of T-cell memory formation after mild COVID-19 (dated by TCRdb to the early 2020s). Library preparation was by 5' RACE. The reads were generated on an Illumina NovaSeq 6000. TCRdb trimmed the raw reads at Q25, called clones with MiXCR and kept productive beta chains. Here each entry gathers all rows of one CDR3 protein and keeps the most common genes and DNA. For this sample there are about 350,000 distinct CDR3 sequences; about an eighth appear just once. The ten largest clones capture 20% to 25% of the sample. Sample: PBMCs or a T cell subset sorted from them (not recorded which). Every receptor here comes from a young man who had mild COVID-19 (a few samples of this study predate the infection). The sample titles of this study are shuffled in the database, so cell type and time point are left out; the donor was told from shared clones.

There are a few counts of this clonotype. The chain joins TRBV12-3 or TRBV12-4 to TRBJ1-5, with D tentatively TRBD1 (5 bases). The V gene lost 8 bases and the J gene lost 5 bases, with 13 bases spanning the gap. CDR3 length equals 13 residues. Written as DNA, the CDR3 is TGTGCCAGCGGGACCCAGGAGGATCAGCCCCAGCATTTT. This codes for CASGTQEDQPQHF.

The J gene is TRBJ2-5, the V gene TRBV25-1, with 7 bases aligning to TRBD2. The V gene end was trimmed by 3 bases and the J gene end by 5 bases; junction bases not matched to a gene: 6. The CDR3 loop spans 14 amino acids. The germline V gene encodes CDR1 MGHDK and CDR2 SYGVNS. In DNA, the CDR3 is TGTGCCAGCAGTGATCTTCTAGCGGAGGAGACCCAGTACTTC. Amino acid sequence: CASSDLLAEETQYF.

V gene TRBV18 combines with J gene TRBJ2-7; 9 bases match TRBD1. Per the germline V gene, CDR1 is KGHSH and CDR2 is LQKENI. J was trimmed by 4 bases and V by 4 bases; bases with no gene match: 8. This CDR3 region has 15 residues. CDR3 sequence (DNA): TGTGCCAGCTCACTTCACGGGACAGGGAGGTACGAGCAGTACGTC. It encodes CASSLHGTGRYEQYV.

V gene TRBV4-1 combines with J gene TRBJ1-2; TRBD1 aligns across 9 bases. Trimming removed 3 bases from V and 7 bases from J; junction bases left unmatched: 6. In germline, CDR1 is MGHRA, CDR2 YSYEKL. The CDR3 consists of 14 residues. The CDR3 region has the DNA TGCGCCAGCAGCCATCGGACAGGGGAGACTGGCTACACCTTC. Its translation: CASSHRTGETGYTF.

This clonotype was detected once. The V and J genes are TRBV19 and TRBJ1-1, with D maybe TRBD1 (6 bases). Trimming cost V 9 bases and J 0 bases, with 14 bases left between them. This CDR3 has 14 residues. Germline CDR1 is LNHDA and CDR2 is SQIVND (reference sequence). The CDR3 nucleotides are TGTGCCAGCGCGCACGGACAGTTGAACACTGAAGCTTTCTTT. It translates to CASAHGQLNTEAFF.

V is TRBV7-8 and J is TRBJ2-1, with TRBD2 matching over 10 bases. Germline V gene sequence: CDR1 SGHVS, CDR2 FQNEAQ. The CDR3 is 17 residues long. J gave up 10 bases and V 1 base, and 13 bases lay outside the gene matches. CDR3 amino acids: CASSLGRLAGLLAEQFF. CDR3 DNA sequence: TGTGCCAGCAGCTTAGGGAGACTAGCGGGTCTTCTAGCGGAGCAGTTCTTC.